This TCR beta chain appears in the sequencing data of a study of PD-L1 blockade in urothelial cancer. About the study: Prior chemotherapy ranged from 0 to 3 regimens per patient.

Some clones are missing from TCRdb's copy, which holds only in-frame ones; the method was immunoSEQ multiplex PCR. The table shows tens of thousands of clones, with about four fifths occurring only once. The time point was: pretreatment peripheral blood. The patients' disease, urothelial carcinoma, was locally advanced or metastatic. CDR3 size: 18 residues. Unmatched junction bases numbered 6, after V lost 3 bases and J lost 2 bases. Per the germline V gene, CDR1 is MGHRA and CDR2 is YSYEKL. This specimen consisted of PBMCs, obtained around atezolizumab (anti-PD-L1) treatment. V gene TRBV4-1 combines with J gene TRBJ2-5; TRBD2 agrees at 16 bases. The sequence was obtained from a woman in her 70s with urothelial cancer. The DNA for the CDR3 is TGCGCCAGCAGCCAGGTCCCGGGACTAGCGGGGGGGCAAGAGACCCAGTACTTC. It yields the protein CASSQVPGLAGGQETQYF.